This TCR beta chain was profiled in a study of shared clonotypes between healthy human individuals. Repertoires were generated with immunoSEQ multiplex PCR, while TCRdb's copy carries only in-frame clones and drops some. This table holds 1.5 million to 2.5 million clones, approximately 95% found once. Naive CD8 populations comprised CD45RO-negative cells positively selected for CCR7, excluding terminally differentiated effector memory CD45RA+ cells. CDR3 length: 14 amino acids. The V gene's germline CDR1 is SNHLY and CDR2 FYNNEI. The V segment lost 7 bases and the J segment 7 bases; nucleotides outside the gene matches: 9. This clone was recorded only once.

This clonotype was sampled from a man between 18 and 35 years old in good health. The chain is built from TRBV2 and TRBJ2-7, with 11 bases that match TRBD2. Sequenced input: naive CD8+ T cells sorted from blood. CDR3: CASTIAGGPWEQYF. The CDR3 coding sequence is TGTGCCAGCACCATAGCGGGGGGGCCGTGGGAGCAGTACTTC.